A selection of T cell receptor beta chains follows, all from one sample in a study of shared clonotypes between healthy human individuals. TCRdb's copy holds only in-frame clones and misses some; the assay was immunoSEQ multiplex PCR. In the table there are approximately 720,000 clones, under 95% of which are singletons. The sequencing input was naive CD8+ T cells sorted from blood. Every receptor here comes from a man younger than 40 in good health. Both conserved end residues are trimmed from each CDR3.

v_gene: TRBV28
len: 12
CDR3aa: ASSLGAASYEQY

v_gene: TRBV28
len: 12
CDR3aa: ASSSGLALSEQY

v_gene: TRBV18
len: 10
CDR3aa: ANSGENNEQF

v_gene: TRBV7-6
len: 13
CDR3aa: ASSLGGSVGGELF

v_gene: TRBV30
len: 12
CDR3aa: AWSPGQGNQPQH

v_gene: TRBV19
len: 13
CDR3aa: ASSIGTVSNQPQH

v_gene: TRBV2
len: 9
CDR3aa: ASSPTTWGF

v_gene: TRBV28
len: 13
CDR3aa: ASLPSIDRSYEQY

v_gene: TRBV7-9
len: 13
CDR3aa: ASSLVVSGADGYT

v_gene: TRBV6-1
len: 15
CDR3aa: ASSEDRGANSYNEQF

v_gene: TRBV7-6
len: 14
CDR3aa: ASSLGVEGEGYEQY

v_gene: TRBV11-2
len: 10
CDR3aa: ASSLGAYEQY

v_gene: TRBV4-3
len: 11
CDR3aa: ASSREVNTEAF

v_gene: TRBV28
len: 16
CDR3aa: ASSLSGQGAGENYGYT

v_gene: TRBV6-5
len: 11
CDR3aa: ASSRDTFFEQY

v_gene: TRBV6-5
len: 9
CDR3aa: ASKAGDGYT

v_gene: TRBV18
len: 13
CDR3aa: ASSPRAGGTGELF

v_gene: TRBV7-9
len: 14
CDR3aa: ASSPTGTSAAYEQY

v_gene: TRBV9
len: 12
CDR3aa: ASSAPPPLDTQY

v_gene: TRBV19
len: 15
CDR3aa: ASSRAPFLSGANVLT

v_gene: TRBV19
len: 13
CDR3aa: ASSRAHRERETQY

v_gene: TRBV4-3
len: 13
CDR3aa: ASSQDSTGDYEQY

v_gene: TRBV14
len: 14
CDR3aa: ASSQDRWTGYYEQY

v_gene: TRBV4-1
len: 10
CDR3aa: ASSLEQDEQY

v_gene: TRBV28
len: 11
CDR3aa: ASSLGQSRSEF

v_gene: TRBV11-2
len: 12
CDR3aa: ASSPTGERDTQY

v_gene: TRBV10-2
len: 12
CDR3aa: ASYPVSAYNEQF

v_gene: TRBV6-5
len: 13
CDR3aa: ASTEGGGIQETQY

v_gene: TRBV27
len: 11
CDR3aa: ASSFSTTALQF

v_gene: TRBV10-1
len: 14
CDR3aa: ASSDGGQGAVGELF

v_gene: TRBV27
len: 12
CDR3aa: ASSLKQGAGELF

v_gene: TRBV19
len: 15
CDR3aa: ASSTGTAGPGANVLT

v_gene: TRBV30
len: 11
CDR3aa: AWSPRKNTEAF

v_gene: TRBV11-2
len: 15
CDR3aa: ASSHYSGPLVRNEQF

v_gene: TRBV6-6
len: 11
CDR3aa: AIQVGTNEKLF

v_gene: TRBV6-6
len: 13
CDR3aa: ASSYSTPEKYEQY

v_gene: TRBV21-1
len: 13
CDR3aa: ASSKDRDSYNEQF

v_gene: TRBV27
len: 14
CDR3aa: ASSPRYGGARYGYT

v_gene: TRBV30
len: 18
CDR3aa: AWTGYRDGLSKGSGNTIY

v_gene: TRBV25-1
len: 10
CDR3aa: ASSSGAGELF

v_gene: TRBV7-5
len: 13
CDR3aa: ARSSTSGSSYEQY

v_gene: TRBV5-4
len: 13
CDR3aa: ASSLLPTGNEKLF

v_gene: TRBV5-8
len: 11
CDR3aa: ASSFGRGVEQY

v_gene: TRBV27
len: 15
CDR3aa: ASSPRGADTTNYGYT

v_gene: TRBV27
len: 12
CDR3aa: ASSDRLGGYEQY

v_gene: TRBV5-4
len: 10
CDR3aa: ASQDRSYEQY

v_gene: TRBV27
len: 13
CDR3aa: ASSRSQGGGDGYT

v_gene: TRBV4-1
len: 13
CDR3aa: ASSQEGGNHYGYT

v_gene: TRBV7-9
len: 12
CDR3aa: ASSSPGMNTEAF

v_gene: TRBV10-3
len: 14
CDR3aa: AISGGRGRNSYEQY